A selection of T cell receptor beta chains follows, all from one sample in a study of beta chain features in type 1 diabetes. Repertoires were generated with immunoSEQ multiplex PCR, while TCRdb's copy carries only in-frame clones and drops some. The sample shows some 370,000 clones, around 9.6% of them seen only once. The sequencing sample was made of central memory CD4+ T cells from blood. Source of these receptors: a man aged 25-45 years with type 1 diabetes. The CDR3 runs from the conserved cysteine through the conserved F or W. Each record gives: V gene, J gene, CDR3 protein.

v_call: TRBV19; j_call: TRBJ1-1; cdr3_aa: CASSIHAGAVRQNTEAFF
v_call: TRBV30; j_call: TRBJ1-3; cdr3_aa: CAWSLGRRSGNTIYF
v_call: TRBV4-2; j_call: TRBJ1-1; cdr3_aa: CASSQGGVRTEAFF
v_call: TRBV28; j_call: TRBJ2-7; cdr3_aa: CASSLEGFRAGGTLYEQYF
v_call: TRBV5-1; j_call: TRBJ2-1; cdr3_aa: CASSLRPAGEQFF
v_call: TRBV28; j_call: TRBJ2-1; cdr3_aa: CASSLRFGSGDNEQFF
v_call: TRBV18; j_call: TRBJ1-1; cdr3_aa: CASSPGGTRTEAFF
v_call: TRBV5-1; j_call: TRBJ2-7; cdr3_aa: CASSITGVDEQYF
v_call: TRBV7-9; j_call: TRBJ1-4; cdr3_aa: CASSRVQARNEKLFF
v_call: TRBV29-1; j_call: TRBJ1-1; cdr3_aa: CSGRENYEAFF
v_call: TRBV4-2; j_call: TRBJ2-6; cdr3_aa: CASRSLAEAGANVLTF
v_call: TRBV2; j_call: TRBJ2-7; cdr3_aa: CASRTTSNSYEQYF
v_call: TRBV18; j_call: TRBJ1-1; cdr3_aa: CASSQGASTEAFF
v_call: TRBV27; j_call: TRBJ2-5; cdr3_aa: CASSLSAPTSGRPRETQYF
v_call: TRBV28; j_call: TRBJ2-3; cdr3_aa: CASSPIGTGKTDTQYF
v_call: TRBV7-2; j_call: TRBJ2-7; cdr3_aa: CASSFIPGSSYEQYF
v_call: TRBV27; j_call: TRBJ2-6; cdr3_aa: CASMRDRSFGANVLTF
v_call: TRBV7-2; j_call: TRBJ1-2; cdr3_aa: CASSPQTGVSGYTF
v_call: TRBV5-1; j_call: TRBJ1-1; cdr3_aa: CASSPGQGAWTEAFF
v_call: TRBV28; j_call: TRBJ2-2; cdr3_aa: CASKGSALNTGELFF
v_call: TRBV19; j_call: TRBJ2-6; cdr3_aa: CASSIQGKGANVLTF
v_call: TRBV6-5; j_call: TRBJ2-1; cdr3_aa: CASSYSTLASNEQFF
v_call: TRBV27; j_call: TRBJ2-7; cdr3_aa: CASSSPGTGGGEQYF
v_call: TRBV27; j_call: TRBJ1-5; cdr3_aa: CASRRGQGAYSQPQHF
v_call: TRBV7-8; j_call: TRBJ2-4; cdr3_aa: CASSLHLAKNIQYF
v_call: TRBV19; j_call: TRBJ2-5; cdr3_aa: CASSGVRTVETQYF
v_call: TRBV28; j_call: TRBJ2-3; cdr3_aa: CASSRTGTDTQYF
v_call: TRBV27; j_call: NA; cdr3_aa: CASSPTRQTNEQFF
v_call: TRBV25-1; j_call: TRBJ1-5; cdr3_aa: CASSEYVGNQPQHF
v_call: TRBV7-2; j_call: TRBJ1-5; cdr3_aa: CASSLQQGAGRQPQHF
v_call: TRBV11-3; j_call: TRBJ2-1; cdr3_aa: CASSFTSGSYNEQFF
v_call: TRBV2; j_call: TRBJ1-2; cdr3_aa: CASRRQGSSYGYTF
v_call: TRBV6-5; j_call: TRBJ2-2; cdr3_aa: CASSTGGTGELFF
v_call: TRBV18; j_call: TRBJ2-4; cdr3_aa: CASSPVAGLAGGNIQYF
v_call: TRBV4-2; j_call: TRBJ2-1; cdr3_aa: CASSQDFQGDEQFF